The T cell receptor beta chain described here comes from a study of shared clonotypes between healthy human individuals. Across the whole study: Per-donor plates numbered three CD4 naive, three CD4 memory, two CD8 naive and one CD8 memory.

Selected positively for CCR7 and CD45RO-negative, naive CD8 cells excluded terminally differentiated effector memory CD45RA+ cells. Sequenced by immunoSEQ multiplex PCR; TCRdb stores in-frame clones only, minus some. The data hold millions of clones, with under 95% observed a single time. The CDR3 runs to 16 residues. Per the germline V gene, CDR1 is MNHEY and CDR2 is SMNVEV (reference sequence). V lost 6 bases and J lost 5; bases outside the gene matches: 14. The specimen sequenced was naive CD8+ T cells from PBMCs. The chain uses TRBV27 and TRBJ2-3, with 7 bases that match TRBD2. The source is a man between 18 and 35 years old in good health. Some clones in this sample may be carry-over from other donors' samples. The CDR3 is CASSPLGEGQEDTQYF. The CDR3 DNA sequence: TGTGCCAGCAGCCCCCTGGGGGAGGGCCAGGAAGATACGCAGTATTTT.